A single sample is the source of the 17 T cell receptor beta chains below, sequenced in a study of cytomegalovirus exposure and HLA in healthy donors. The study ran its PCR with 60 Vbeta and 13 Jbeta primers. Clones were read by immunoSEQ multiplex PCR, and TCRdb kept only the in-frame ones, dropping some. This sample carries 90,000 to 140,000 clones, approximately 72% of them seen once, and the ten largest clones take approximately 2.2%. Material for sequencing was PBMCs. The receptors were sampled from a young man in good health and CMV-seronegative.

V usage is TRBV6-5 and J usage is TRBJ2-5; a weak D match, TRBD2 (7 bases). The V gene lost 4 bases and the J gene lost 1 base, with 16 bases spanning the gap. CDR3 length equals 16 residues. In germline, CDR1 is MNHEY, CDR2 SVGAGI. Here the CDR3 DNA reads TGTGCCAGCAGTTCGATGGGGGGGGCCTTCCAAGAGACCCAGTACTTC. This gives the protein CASSSMGGAFQETQYF.

The chain joins TRBV5-1 to TRBJ2-1; TRBD2 might be the D (5 bases). This CDR3 contains 12 residues. V lost 6 bases and J 7 bases, leaving 11 bases between the germline ends. Germline V CDR1 and CDR2: SGHRS, YFSETQ. Written as DNA, the CDR3 is TGCGCCAGCACTTTGGCGGGTAATGAGCAGTTCTTC. Translated, it gives CASTLAGNEQFF.

This chain joins TRBV5-1 and TRBJ1-4; 8 positions agree with TRBD1. Trimming removed 3 bases from V and 2 bases from J; junction bases left unmatched: 3. Germline CDR1 reads SGHRS; CDR2 reads YFSETQ. The CDR3 spans 15 residues. In nucleotides, the CDR3 is TGCGCCAGCAGCTGGGGGGACAGGACTAATGAAAAACTGTTTTTT. Amino acid sequence: CASSWGDRTNEKLFF. Variable domain in full (rest from reference TRBV5-1 and TRBJ1-4): KAGVTQTPRYLIKTRGQQVTLSCSPISGHRSVSWYQQTPGQGLQFLFEYFSETQRNKGNFPGRFSGRQFSNSRSEMNVSTLELGDSALYLCASSWGDRTNEKLFFGSGTQLSVL.

V and J are TRBV6-6 and TRBJ1-2, with 10 bases lining up with TRBD1. Germline loops: CDR1 MNHNY, CDR2 SVGAGI (reference sequence). V dropped 4 bases and J dropped 4; count of bases not matched to a gene: 9. The CDR3 is 16 residues long. The CDR3 nucleotides read TGTGCCAGCAGTTTAGGAACTGGGACAGGGGCCTATGGCTACACCTTC. Translation gives CASSLGTGTGAYGYTF.

V usage is TRBV7-6 and J usage is TRBJ2-1; TRBD1 aligns across 7 bases. The CDR3 loop spans 14 amino acids. Per the germline V gene, CDR1 is SGHVS and CDR2 is FNYEAQ. The V and J ends lost 5 bases and 6 bases, in that order; junction bases with no gene match: 7. The CDR3 reads CASSENRGINEQFF. In DNA, the CDR3 is TGTGCCAGCAGCGAAAACAGGGGTATCAATGAGCAGTTCTTC.

The chain is built from TRBV4-3 and TRBJ2-3; 8 positions agree with TRBD2. Trimming removed 1 base from V and 0 bases from J; junction bases left unmatched: 3. In germline, CDR1 is LGHNA, CDR2 YSLEER. This CDR3 contains 16 residues. CDR3 residues: CASSQASGHSTDTQYF. CDR3 DNA sequence: TGCGCCAGCAGCCAAGCTAGCGGGCATAGCACAGATACGCAGTATTTT.

The chain has TRBV9 and TRBJ2-1; 8 nucleotides agree with TRBD2. J was trimmed by 2 bases and V by 3 bases; bases with no gene match: 4. Germline-derived CDR1 and CDR2 are SGDLS and YYNGEE. The CDR3 has 15 amino acids. The CDR3 protein is CASSAIAGTYNEQFF. The CDR3 DNA reads as TGTGCCAGCAGCGCTATAGCGGGAACCTACAATGAGCAGTTCTTC.

V and J are TRBV6-6 and TRBJ2-2, with 9 positions matching TRBD2. J gave up 6 bases and V 11 bases, and 10 bases lay outside the gene matches. The germline V gene encodes CDR1 MNHNY and CDR2 SVGAGI (reference sequence). The CDR3 runs to 14 residues. The CDR3 sequence: CAVGASGTSGELFF. In nucleotides, the CDR3 is TGTGCCGTGGGGGCTAGCGGGACCTCCGGGGAGCTGTTTTTT.

This clone was recorded once. The chain is built from TRBV7-9 and TRBJ2-2; D unresolved. CDR1 SEHNR and CDR2 FQNEAQ come from the germline V gene (reference sequence). The CDR3 extends over 12 amino acids. V was trimmed by 3 bases and J by 6 bases, leaving 5 bases between them. CDR3 in amino acids: CASSLFSGELFF. In DNA form, the CDR3 reads TGTGCCAGCAGCTTGTTCTCCGGGGAGCTGTTTTTT.

The chain joins TRBV5-1 to TRBJ2-3; D gene uncertain. Germline assignment: CDR1 SGHRS and CDR2 YFSETQ. This CDR3 spans 14 amino acids. The germline V and J ends were trimmed by 1 base and 2 bases, with 8 bases remaining between them. The CDR3: CASSLSADTDTQYF. Here the CDR3 DNA reads TGCGCCAGCAGCTTGAGCGCTGACACAGATACGCAGTATTTT.

V and J are TRBV5-1 and TRBJ2-1, with D perhaps TRBD2 (6 bases). Germline CDR1 is SGHRS and CDR2 is YFSETQ. Trimming cost V 4 bases and J 5 bases, with 13 bases left between them. This CDR3 has 14 amino acids. CDR3 region: CASSQERVHNEQFF. In DNA, the CDR3 is TGCGCCAGCAGCCAGGAGCGGGTCCACAATGAGCAGTTCTTC.

The chain joins TRBV5-1 to TRBJ2-5; 7 bases are shared with TRBD1. Losses at the gene ends were 6 bases for V and 2 bases for J; bases not matched to a gene: 13. The length of the CDR3 is 16 residues. Germline CDR1 and CDR2: SGHRS and YFSETQ. The CDR3 sequence is CASTDSLMGQQETQYF. The CDR3 bases are TGCGCCAGCACCGATTCACTGATGGGACAGCAAGAGACCCAGTACTTC.

The J gene is TRBJ2-7, the V gene TRBV7-6; tentatively, D is TRBD1 (6 bases). Between the trimmed V and J ends, which lost 4 bases and 0 bases, there was a span of 10 bases. Germline values: CDR1 SGHVS, CDR2 FNYEAQ. The CDR3 contains 14 residues. The CDR3 coding sequence is TGTGCCAGCAGCTCTCAGGGGTCCTCCTACGAGCAGTACTTC. It is translated as CASSSQGSSYEQYF.

The chain employs TRBV7-9 and TRBJ1-1; D is uncertain. V shed 2 bases and J shed 1 base, with 8 bases lying between them. Germline CDR1 and CDR2: SEHNR and FQNEAQ (reference sequence). This CDR3 comprises 14 residues. CDR3 loop: CASSLIAGNTEAFF. As DNA, the CDR3 is TGTGCCAGCAGCTTAATAGCCGGGAACACTGAAGCTTTCTTT.

The chain carries TRBV29-1 and TRBJ1-1; the match to TRBD1 covers 8 bases. This CDR3 spans 14 amino acids. Germline trimming cut 5 bases from V and 0 bases from J; bases unmatched to any gene: 5. Germline CDR1 is SQVTM and CDR2 is ANQGSEA. As DNA, the CDR3 is TGCAGCGTTCGGCAGGGGGCCCTGAACACTGAAGCTTTCTTT. Protein product: CSVRQGALNTEAFF.

In this sample, this clone turned up once. The CDR3 spells CATHSKRDPQYF. CDR3 coding DNA: TGTGCCACCCACTCCAAGCGGGATCCACAGTACTTC. The genes are TRBV10-3 and TRBJ2-7; TRBD2 matches 7 bases. The V segment lost 10 bases and the J segment 10 bases; nucleotides outside the gene matches: 13. This CDR3 spans 12 amino acids. The V gene's germline CDR1 is ENHRY and CDR2 SYGVKD.

The chain combines TRBV2 with TRBJ2-7, with D possibly being TRBD1 (5 bases). The V end was cut by 4 bases, the J end by 1 base, with 11 bases between. CDR1 and CDR2 from the germline V gene are SNHLY and FYNNEI. This CDR3 contains 14 residues. The CDR3 sequence is CASSVGHGSYEQYF. The CDR3 region has the DNA TGTGCCAGCAGTGTAGGACACGGTTCCTACGAGCAGTACTTC.